The 5 T cell receptor beta chains below come from one sample, sequenced in a study of T-cell memory formation after mild COVID-19. TCRdb reprocessed the 5' RACE reads via MiXCR and lists one record per CDR3 protein. Of approximately 150,000 distinct CDR3 sequences in the sample, under 25% were seen once. Sequenced material: PBMCs or a T cell subset sorted from them (not recorded which). These receptors were collected from an adult woman who had mild COVID-19 (a few samples of this study predate the infection). Cell type and time point are not known.

The V call is TRBV14, the J call TRBJ2-1; 9 bases map to TRBD2. From germline, CDR1 is SGHDN and CDR2 FVKESK. This CDR3 has 16 amino acids. With V trimmed by 1 base and J by 7 bases, 8 bases remained unmatched. The DNA for the CDR3 is TGTGCCAGCAGCCAAGCGGTAGCGGGAGTCCGGAATGAGCAGTTCTTC. Amino acid sequence: CASSQAVAGVRNEQFF.

This clonotype was counted between two and nine times. V usage is TRBV7-6 and J usage is TRBJ2-7, with 7 bases fitting TRBD1. J gave up 1 base and V 5 bases, and 5 bases lay outside the gene matches. Germline CDR1 is SGHVS and CDR2 is FNYEAQ. CDR3 size: 14 residues. Here the CDR3 DNA reads TGTGCCAGCAGCAAGACAGGGCTTTCCTACGAGCAGTACTTC. Residues: CASSKTGLSYEQYF.

This chain uses TRBV7-2 with TRBJ1-1; D is ambiguous. The CDR3 sequence is 14 residues long. Germline V gene sequence: CDR1 SGHTA, CDR2 FQGNSA. Trimming took off 6 bases at V and 0 bases at J, with 11 bases between the two ends. The CDR3 here is CASSNQALNTEAFF. In DNA form, the CDR3 reads TGTGCCAGCAGTAACCAGGCCTTGAACACTGAAGCTTTCTTT.

The chain couples TRBV24-1 to TRBJ1-5; D is uncertain. The CDR3 runs to 13 residues. The V and J ends lost 9 bases and 5 bases respectively, with 13 bases between them. CDR1 and CDR2 (germline): KGHDR, SFDVKD. CDR3 loop: CATAPGDYQPQHF. CDR3 DNA sequence: TGTGCCACCGCCCCGGGAGACTATCAGCCCCAGCATTTT.

This clonotype came up many times. The genes are TRBV7-2 and TRBJ2-7; D is ambiguous. Germline assignment: CDR1 SGHTA and CDR2 FQGNSA. CDR3 size: 13 residues. V lost 1 base, J lost 3 bases, and 7 bases lay in between. CDR3 nucleotide sequence: TGTGCCAGCAGCTTAGGAGCAGGCTACGAGCAGTACTTC. Its translation: CASSLGAGYEQYF. The full variable domain, completed using reference TRBV7-2 and TRBJ2-7, is GAGVSQSPSNKVTEKGKDVELRCDPISGHTALYWYRQSLGQGLEFLIYFQGNSAPDKSGLPSDRFSAERTGGSVSTLTIQRTQQEDSAVYLCASSLGAGYEQYFGPGTRLTVT.